This T cell receptor beta chain emerged from a study of PD-1 blockade in classical Hodgkin lymphoma. Profiling relied on immunoSEQ multiplex PCR, and the TCRdb table lists in-frame clones only, not all of them. The sample consists of roughly 92,000 clones, roughly 92% of them appearing once. Every patient was affected by relapse after autologous stem cell transplantation, while exposure to brentuximab vedotin was not uniform. Study-wide results and limits: Complete responders matched newly diagnosed patients in baseline diversity. Some patients began nivolumab under 1 year after ASCT. These patients were excluded from later analyses.

CDR3 length: 14 residues. CDR1 MNHEY and CDR2 SMNVEV come from the germline V gene (reference sequence). The V end lost 3 bases, the J end lost 1 base, and 7 bases lay between the germline ends. Concerning this clone itself: The antigen is not known.

This chain uses TRBV27 with TRBJ1-5, with no clear D. Sample: peripheral blood mononuclear cells (PBMCs), taken at baseline. This TCR derives from a human donor with classical Hodgkin lymphoma. The CDR3 DNA reads TGTGCCAGCAGTTTTGGCAGCAGCAATCAGCCCCAGCATTTT. It codes for CASSFGSSNQPQHF.